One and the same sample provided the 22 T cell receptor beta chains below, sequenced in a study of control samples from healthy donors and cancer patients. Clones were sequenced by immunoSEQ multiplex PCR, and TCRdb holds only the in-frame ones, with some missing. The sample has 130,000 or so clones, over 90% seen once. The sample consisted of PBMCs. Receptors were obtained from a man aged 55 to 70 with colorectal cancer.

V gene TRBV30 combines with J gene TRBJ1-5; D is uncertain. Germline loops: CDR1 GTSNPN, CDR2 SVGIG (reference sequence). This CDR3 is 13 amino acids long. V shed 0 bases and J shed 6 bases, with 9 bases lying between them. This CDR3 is CAWSVTVGQPQHF. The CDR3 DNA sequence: TGTGCCTGGAGTGTAACAGTCGGTCAGCCCCAGCATTTT.

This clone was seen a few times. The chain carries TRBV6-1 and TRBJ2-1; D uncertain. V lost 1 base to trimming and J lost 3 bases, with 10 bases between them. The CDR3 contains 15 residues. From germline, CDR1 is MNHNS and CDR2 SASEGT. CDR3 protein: CASSEDQEGYNEQFF. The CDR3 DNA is TGTGCCAGCAGTGAAGACCAGGAAGGCTACAATGAGCAGTTCTTC.

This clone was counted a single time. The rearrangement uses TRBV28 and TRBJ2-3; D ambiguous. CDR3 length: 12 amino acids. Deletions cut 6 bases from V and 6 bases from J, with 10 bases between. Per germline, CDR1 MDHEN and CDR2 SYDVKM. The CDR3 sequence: CASSPIRDTQYF. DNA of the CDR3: TGTGCCAGCAGCCCCATACGGGATACGCAGTATTTT.

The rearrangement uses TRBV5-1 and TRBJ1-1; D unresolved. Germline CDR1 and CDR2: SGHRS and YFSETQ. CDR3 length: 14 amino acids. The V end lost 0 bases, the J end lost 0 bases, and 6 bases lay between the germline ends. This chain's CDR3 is CASSLEHLNTEAFF. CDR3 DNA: TGCGCCAGCAGCTTGGAACACCTGAACACTGAAGCTTTCTTT.

CDR3: CASSHHRDGYGYTF. CDR3 DNA: TGTGCCAGCAGCCACCACCGGGACGGCTATGGCTACACCTTC. The chain carries TRBV3-1 (or the pseudogene TRBV3-2) and TRBJ1-2; possibly TRBD1 for D (5 bases). CDR1 is LGHDT, CDR2 YNNKEL, per germline (reference sequence). The V and J ends lost 3 bases and 4 bases respectively, with 12 bases between them. CDR3 length: 14 amino acids.

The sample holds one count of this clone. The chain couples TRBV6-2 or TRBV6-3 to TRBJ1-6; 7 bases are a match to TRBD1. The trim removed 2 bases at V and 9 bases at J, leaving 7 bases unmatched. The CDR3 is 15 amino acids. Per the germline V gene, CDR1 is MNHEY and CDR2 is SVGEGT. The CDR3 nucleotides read TGTGCCAGCAGTTACACAGGGGATTCGAGTTCACCCCTCCACTTT. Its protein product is CASSYTGDSSSPLHF.

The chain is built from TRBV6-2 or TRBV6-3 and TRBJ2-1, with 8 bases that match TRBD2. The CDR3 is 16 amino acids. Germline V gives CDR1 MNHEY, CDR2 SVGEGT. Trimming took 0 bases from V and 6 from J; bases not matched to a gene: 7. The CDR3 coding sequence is TGTGCCAGCAGTTACTCGTGGCGGGGGGTCCCCAATGAGCAGTTCTTC. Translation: CASSYSWRGVPNEQFF.

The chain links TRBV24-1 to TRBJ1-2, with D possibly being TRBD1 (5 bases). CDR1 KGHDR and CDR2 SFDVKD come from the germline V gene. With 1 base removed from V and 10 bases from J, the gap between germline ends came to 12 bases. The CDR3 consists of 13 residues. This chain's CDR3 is CATSDLRGDDYTF. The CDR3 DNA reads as TGTGCCACCAGTGATTTACGGGGGGACGACTACACCTTC.

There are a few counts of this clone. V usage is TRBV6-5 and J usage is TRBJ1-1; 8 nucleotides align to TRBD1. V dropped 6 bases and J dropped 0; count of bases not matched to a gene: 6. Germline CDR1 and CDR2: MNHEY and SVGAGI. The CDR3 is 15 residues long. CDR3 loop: CASRKDRAVNTEAFF. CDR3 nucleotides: TGTGCCAGCAGGAAGGACAGGGCGGTGAACACTGAAGCTTTCTTT.

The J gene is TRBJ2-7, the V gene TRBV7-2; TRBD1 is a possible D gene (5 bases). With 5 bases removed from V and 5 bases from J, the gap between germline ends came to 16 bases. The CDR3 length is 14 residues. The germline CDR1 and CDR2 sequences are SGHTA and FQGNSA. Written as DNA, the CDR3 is TGTGCCAGCAGCCACGACAGACGAGGCAACGAGCAGTACTTC. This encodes CASSHDRRGNEQYF.

The DNA for the CDR3 is TGTGCCAGCAGTTTTGACCCCTCCTACGAGCAGTACTTC. Translating gives CASSFDPSYEQYF. The chain carries TRBV27 and TRBJ2-7; D is undetermined. This CDR3 comprises 13 residues. Trimming left V 3 bases short and J 0 bases short, with 6 bases between. CDR1 and CDR2 from the germline V gene are MNHEY and SMNVEV (reference sequence).

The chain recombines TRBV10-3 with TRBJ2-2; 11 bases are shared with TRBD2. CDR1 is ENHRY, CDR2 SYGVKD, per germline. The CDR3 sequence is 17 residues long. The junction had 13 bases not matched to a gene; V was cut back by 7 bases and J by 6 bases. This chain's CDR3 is CAITSQLAGASAGELFF. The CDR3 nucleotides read TGTGCCATCACTAGCCAACTAGCGGGGGCCTCCGCCGGGGAGCTGTTTTTT.

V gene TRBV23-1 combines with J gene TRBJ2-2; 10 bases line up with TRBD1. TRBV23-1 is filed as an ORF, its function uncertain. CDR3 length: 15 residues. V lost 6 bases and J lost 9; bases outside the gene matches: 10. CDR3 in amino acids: CASSGTGESQRELFF. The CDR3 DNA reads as TGCGCCAGCAGCGGGACAGGGGAGAGTCAGAGGGAGCTGTTTTTT.

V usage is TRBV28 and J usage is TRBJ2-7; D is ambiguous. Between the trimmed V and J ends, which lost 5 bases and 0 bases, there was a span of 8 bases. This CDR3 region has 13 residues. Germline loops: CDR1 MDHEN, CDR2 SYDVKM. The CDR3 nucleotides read TGTGCCAGCAGTACCTCGCCCTCCTACGAGCAGTACTTC. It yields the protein CASSTSPSYEQYF.

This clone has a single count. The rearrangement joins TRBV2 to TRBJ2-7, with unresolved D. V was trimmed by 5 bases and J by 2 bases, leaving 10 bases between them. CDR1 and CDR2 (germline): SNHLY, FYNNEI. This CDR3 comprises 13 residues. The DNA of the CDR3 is TGTGCCAGCAGTAGTTCAGGTACCTACGAGCAGTACTTC. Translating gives CASSSSGTYEQYF.

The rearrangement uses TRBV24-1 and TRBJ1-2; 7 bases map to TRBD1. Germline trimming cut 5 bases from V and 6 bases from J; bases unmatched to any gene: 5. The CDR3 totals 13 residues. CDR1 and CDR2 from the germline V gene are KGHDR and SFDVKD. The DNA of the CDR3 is TGTGCCACCAGTGCAGGGGGAGGAGATGGCTACACCTTC. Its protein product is CATSAGGGDGYTF.

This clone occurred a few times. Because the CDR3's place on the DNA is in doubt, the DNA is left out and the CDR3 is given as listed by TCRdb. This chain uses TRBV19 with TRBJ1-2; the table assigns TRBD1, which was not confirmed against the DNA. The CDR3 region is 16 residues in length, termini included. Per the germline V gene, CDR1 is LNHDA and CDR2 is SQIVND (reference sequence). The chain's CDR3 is CASTSGQGPFNYGYTF.

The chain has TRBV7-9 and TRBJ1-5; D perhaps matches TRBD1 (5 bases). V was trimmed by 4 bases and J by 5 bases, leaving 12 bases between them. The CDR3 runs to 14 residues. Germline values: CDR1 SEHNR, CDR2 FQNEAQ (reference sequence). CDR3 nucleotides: TGTGCCAGCAGCTCCCAGGGAGAGCATCAGCCCCAGCATTTT. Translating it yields CASSSQGEHQPQHF. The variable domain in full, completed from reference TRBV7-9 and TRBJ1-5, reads DTGVSQNPRHKITKRGQNVTFRCDPISEHNRLYWYRQTLGQGPEFLTYFQNEAQLEKSRLLSDRFSAERPKGSFSTLEIQRTEQGDSAMYLCASSSQGEHQPQHFGDGTRLSIL.

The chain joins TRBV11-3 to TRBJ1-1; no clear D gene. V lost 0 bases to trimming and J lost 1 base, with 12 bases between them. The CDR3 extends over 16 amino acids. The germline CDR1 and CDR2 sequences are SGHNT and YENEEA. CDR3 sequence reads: CASSLDFSAGNTEAFF. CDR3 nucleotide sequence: TGTGCCAGCAGCTTAGATTTTTCCGCGGGGAACACTGAAGCTTTCTTT.

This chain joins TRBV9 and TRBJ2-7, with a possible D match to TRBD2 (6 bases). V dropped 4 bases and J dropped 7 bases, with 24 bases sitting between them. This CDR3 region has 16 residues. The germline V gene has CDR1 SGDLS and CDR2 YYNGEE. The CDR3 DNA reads TGTGCCAGCAGCCCTTGGGGGGAGGCCGGCGTAGAAGAGCAGTACTTC. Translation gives CASSPWGEAGVEEQYF.

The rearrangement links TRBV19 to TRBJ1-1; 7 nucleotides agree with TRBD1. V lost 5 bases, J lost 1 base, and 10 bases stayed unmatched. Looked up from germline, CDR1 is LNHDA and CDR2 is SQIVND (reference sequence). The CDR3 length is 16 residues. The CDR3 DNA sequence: TGTGCCAGTAGTCCTTTGACAGGGCGAGGGAACACTGAAGCTTTCTTT. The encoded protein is CASSPLTGRGNTEAFF. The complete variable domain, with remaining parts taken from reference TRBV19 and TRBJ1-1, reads DGGITQSPKYLFRKEGQNVTLSCEQNLNHDAMYWYRQDPGQGLRLIYYSQIVNDFQKGDIAEGYSVSREKKESFPLTVTSAQKNPTAFYLCASSPLTGRGNTEAFFGQGTRLTVV.

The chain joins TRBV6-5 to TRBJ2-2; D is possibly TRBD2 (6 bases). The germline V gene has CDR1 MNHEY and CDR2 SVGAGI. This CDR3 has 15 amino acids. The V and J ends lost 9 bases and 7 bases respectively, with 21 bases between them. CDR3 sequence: CASYPQAGTNGELFF. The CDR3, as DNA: TGTGCCAGTTACCCCCAGGCGGGAACGAACGGGGAGCTGTTTTTT.